The entry that follows covers one T cell receptor beta chain sequence. Its antigen is undetermined. Germline V gene data show CDR1 as SGHRS and CDR2 as YFSETQ. V dropped 0 bases and J dropped 0 bases, with 11 bases sitting between them. The CDR3 covers 16 residues. Clones were read by immunoSEQ multiplex PCR, and TCRdb kept only the in-frame ones, dropping some. The table records approximately 14,000 clones, 82% of them present only once. This sample is part of a study of PD-1 blockade in classical Hodgkin lymphoma. Overall study results and limits: A significant rise in TCR diversity was seen by C4D1 for CD4+ cells but not for CD8+ cells. Complete responders matched newly diagnosed patients in baseline diversity.

Every one of the patients relapsed after autologous stem cell transplantation (brentuximab vedotin exposure was variable). The sequences come from peripheral blood mononuclear cells (PBMCs), collected at baseline. The V and J genes are TRBV5-1 and TRBJ2-3; D gene uncertain. This clonotype originated in a human donor with classical Hodgkin lymphoma. CDR3 bases: TGCGCCAGCAGCTTGGGTGTCGTGGCTAGCACAGATACGCAGTATTTT. It is translated as CASSLGVVASTDTQYF.